This section outlines one TCR beta chain sequence together with its context. CDR1 and CDR2 from the germline V gene are WSHSY and SAAADI. CDR3 length equals 13 residues. V lost 0 bases and J 1 base, leaving 4 bases between the germline ends. The sample originates from a study of cytomegalovirus exposure and HLA in healthy donors. The PCR used 60 Vbeta and 13 Jbeta primers. The table came from immunoSEQ multiplex PCR; TCRdb's copy has only in-frame clones and leaves some out. The sample includes tens of thousands of clones, more than 55% of them seen just once. The V and J genes are TRBV10-2 and TRBJ2-7, with D uncertain. The clonotype originates from a man aged 55 to 70 in good health and CMV-seropositive. Material for sequencing was PBMCs. In DNA, the CDR3 is TGCGCCAGCAGTGAGTCCATTTCCTACGAGCAGTACTTC. Amino acid sequence: CASSESISYEQYF.